This TCR beta chain emerged from a study of CD8+ T cells in alopecia areata (dated by TCRdb to 2016 to 2019). Regarding the research as a whole: In both human patients and the C3H/HeJ mouse model, the study applied high-throughput TCRbeta sequencing to look at T cell clonal expansion in alopecia areata. In humans, TCRbeta sequencing was performed on scalp tissue and on sorted CD4+ and CD8+ peripheral blood T cells from healthy controls and from patients with patchy or totalis/universalis alopecia areata. Scalp clonality was compared across normal scalp (n=4), patchy alopecia areata scalp (n=8), and alopecia totalis/universalis scalp (n=8). The RNA source kit depended on sample type: the PAXgene miRNA kit for fixed scalp, the miRNeasy kit for PBMCs, and the RNeasy kit for mouse skin. Amplification of TCRbeta CDR3 regions was done by immunoSEQ multiplex PCR using 35 Vbeta forward primers and 13 Jbeta reverse primers.

After PBMCs were isolated by density centrifugation and stained for CD3, CD4 and CD8, a FACSAria was used to sort CD4+ and CD8+ T cells. Unaffected controls provided scalp biopsies and blood samples. CDR1 and CDR2 are drawn from the germline V gene: SGHAT, FQNNGV. From cysteine to phenylalanine, the CDR3 is 16 amino acids long. This entry keeps only the CDR3 DNA: 48 bases, framed from base 1. Trimming accounts for 5 bases at V and 7 bases at J, while the number of junction bases matched to no gene is 14. The library was generated by the immunoSEQ multiplex PCR assay. To provide template for TCR sequencing, every sample had RNA extracted and reverse transcribed into cDNA. First-strand cDNA was synthesized using SuperScript III with a 2:1 mix of oligo-dT and random hexamers. Amplification bias was assessed with a synthetic immune receptor repertoire, and residual bias was removed computationally. The authors' pipeline ran thus. After raw reads were preprocessed to remove errors, the CDR3 was defined following IMGT conventions as running from the conserved cysteine to phenylalanine. Clonality was computed as 1 minus the Shannon entropy, with the entropy normalized by log2 of the number of productive unique TCRs. CD4 or CD8 identity of scalp clones was inferred by cross-referencing scalp TCRbeta sequences with sorted blood CD4 and CD8 repertoires. TCRdb holds this immuneACCESS table with in-frame rearrangements only. Some clones are missing; in checked studies, unresolved V genes explain under half, and the rest has no known cause. V and J calls and clone size come straight from that table; D and trimming were deduced from the DNA. In all, the sample holds 150,000 to 200,000 clones, and roughly 50% of those were seen once. About 4.5% of the sample belongs to the ten largest clones.

As concerns this clone: The clone's antigen remains unknown. No per-base quality is available; no much larger clone lies one base away.

Overall study results and their limits: Higher clonality and more expanded CD8+ clones were observed in lesional scalp than in normal scalp, particularly in alopecia totalis/universalis, a finding suggestive of antigenic drive. TCR sequences shared between patients were less clear than in mice, possibly partly because of HLA diversity in the patient population. Unlike mouse skin, which is dominated by gammadelta T cells, normal human skin has resident alphabeta T cells that are also sequenced, and this complicates analysis of the scalp TCR repertoire.

The sample taken for sequencing was CD4+ T cells sorted from blood. The chain links TRBV11-2 with TRBJ2-3; TRBD2 lines up with 8 middle nucleotides. The receptor comes from a human donor in good health. The CDR3: CASSPRLSGRWNTQYF. In nucleotide form, the sequence is TGTGCCAGCAGCCCCCGTCTGAGCGGGAGATGGAATACGCAGTATTTT.